This T cell receptor (beta chain) came from a study of T cells in Graves' hyperthyroidism and ophthalmopathy (dated by TCRdb to about 2019). A note on the overall study: Peripheral blood was collected at initial diagnosis, before any treatment. To identify distinguishing TCR V-J signatures, a discovery cohort of about 95 patients was used, comprising 40 to 45 with Graves' ophthalmopathy and approximately 57 with stable Graves' hyperthyroidism. An independent validation cohort of 18 to 20 hyperthyroidism patients and about 15 patients who later progressed to ophthalmopathy tested prospective prediction of ophthalmopathy. The approximately 90 discovery patients were divided at random into training and test sets in a 7:3 ratio. Thyroid tissue and blood T-cell repertoires from several Graves' hyperthyroidism patients were also compared in the study. After sampling, hyperthyroidism patients received methimazole starting at 30 mg daily, and ophthalmopathy patients received high-dose intravenous methylprednisolone. The paper describes TCR Vbeta CDR3 sequencing of around 140 peripheral blood samples, made up of 43 ophthalmopathy patients, approximately 73 hyperthyroidism patients and 17 progressor patients. General conclusions and limits of the study: Sample size was not statistically predetermined, and investigators were not blinded to group allocation. Ophthalmopathy was separated from stable hyperthyroidism by a 13 V-J signature model, with over 85% sensitivity and about 84% specificity obtained in cross-validation and 80%/75% obtained in testing. Blood samples also contained most of the expanded thyroid clonotypes (frequency above 0.001), which suggests that blood repertoires may reflect thyroid immune responses. During validation, the model predicted progression to ophthalmopathy a median of around 6 months ahead of onset, with roughly 65% sensitivity and almost 75% specificity.

From a lookup of the germline V gene, CDR1 and CDR2 are SGHRS and YFSETQ. Including cysteine and phenylalanine, the CDR3 has 17 amino acids. This entry keeps only the CDR3 DNA: 51 bases, framed from base 1. V ends up 1 base short and J 4 bases short, with an unmatched junction base count of 8. Stable Graves' hyperthyroidism was defined as no progression to ophthalmopathy during 18 months of follow-up. Hyperthyroidism patients were aged 18 to 65 years and newly diagnosed, with disease duration of less than 2 months. Any patient with an uncontrolled infection, another autoimmune disease, pregnancy or lactation was excluded. Diagnoses relied on clinical symptoms, serum thyroxine and TRAb, thyroid ultrasound and orbital computed tomography. Ficoll-Paque density gradient centrifugation was used to isolate PBMCs from around 10 ml of fresh peripheral blood. Trizol reagent was used to extract total RNA, and RNA quality was then checked on an Agilent 2100 Bioanalyzer.

The TCR beta CDR3 regions were amplified from the RNA transcripts. A first-round RT-PCR of the TCR CDR3 used the HTBI primer set with the Qiagen OneStep RT-PCR kit. A second multiplex PCR round built the libraries, followed by size selection and purification. Libraries were sequenced paired-end with 100 bp reads on an Illumina HiSeq2000. The original pipeline was this. SOAPnuke was used to process the raw data, throwing out any read that contained adapters or uncalled bases, had a mean Phred below 15, or lacked an exact constant-primer or identifier match. COPE v1.2.5 was used to merge the high-quality paired reads, and each unique nucleotide sequence was defined as a clonotype. MiTCR v1.1 was used to align the clonotypes against IMGT TRBV, TRBD and TRBJ reference segments. Analysis was restricted to V-J combinations with a frequency above 0.0001, which covered about 99% of repertoires. A TCS score was defined as the ratio between F50 (clonal expansion) and ExV (chaos), using BLOSUM62-based TCRdist between CDR3 peptides within each V-J. Welch's t-statistics and random forest reduced roughly 540 V-J features to 13, which were used in a naive Bayes classifier (R e1071). The Morisita-Horn index was used to measure how similar the thyroid and blood repertoires were. The public reads were reanalyzed by TCRdb: fastp trimming at Q25, MiXCR alignment, in-frame beta chains only. Rows are unified per CDR3 protein, each entry keeping the most common DNA and genes. The V and J calls reflect TCRdb's pipeline rather than the authors' work. The sample data list over 700,000 distinct CDR3 sequences, and over 35% of these were observed just once. The ten largest clones take up around 32% of the sample.

Turning to this clonotype: Its antigen is still unknown. A much bigger clone sits one base away, suggesting this may be a read error.

The source of this sequence is a woman aged 35 to 49 with Graves' hyperthyroidism. This sequence uses TRBV5-1 and TRBJ2-5, and 12 junction bases match TRBD2. Sequences were obtained from blood. The nucleotide sequence reads as follows: TGCGCCAGCAGCTTGAGGCCTAGCGGGGGGGCTGGAGAGACCCAGTACTTC. The resulting protein is CASSLRPSGGAGETQYF.